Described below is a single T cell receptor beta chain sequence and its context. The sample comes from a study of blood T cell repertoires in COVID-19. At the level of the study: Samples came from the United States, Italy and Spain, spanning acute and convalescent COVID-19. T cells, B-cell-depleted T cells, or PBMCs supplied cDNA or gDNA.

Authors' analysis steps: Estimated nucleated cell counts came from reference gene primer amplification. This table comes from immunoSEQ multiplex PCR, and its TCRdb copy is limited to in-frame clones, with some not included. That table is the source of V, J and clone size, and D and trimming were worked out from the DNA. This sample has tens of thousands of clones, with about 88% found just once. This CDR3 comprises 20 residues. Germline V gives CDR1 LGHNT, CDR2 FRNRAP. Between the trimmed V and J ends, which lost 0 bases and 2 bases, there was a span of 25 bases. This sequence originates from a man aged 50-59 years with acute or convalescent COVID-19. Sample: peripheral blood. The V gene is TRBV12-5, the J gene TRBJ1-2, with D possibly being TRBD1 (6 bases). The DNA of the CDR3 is TGTGCTAGTGGTTTGGTCTATATGATACAGGGACGCGGTATCAACTATGGCTACACCTTC. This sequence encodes CASGLVYMIQGRGINYGYTF.